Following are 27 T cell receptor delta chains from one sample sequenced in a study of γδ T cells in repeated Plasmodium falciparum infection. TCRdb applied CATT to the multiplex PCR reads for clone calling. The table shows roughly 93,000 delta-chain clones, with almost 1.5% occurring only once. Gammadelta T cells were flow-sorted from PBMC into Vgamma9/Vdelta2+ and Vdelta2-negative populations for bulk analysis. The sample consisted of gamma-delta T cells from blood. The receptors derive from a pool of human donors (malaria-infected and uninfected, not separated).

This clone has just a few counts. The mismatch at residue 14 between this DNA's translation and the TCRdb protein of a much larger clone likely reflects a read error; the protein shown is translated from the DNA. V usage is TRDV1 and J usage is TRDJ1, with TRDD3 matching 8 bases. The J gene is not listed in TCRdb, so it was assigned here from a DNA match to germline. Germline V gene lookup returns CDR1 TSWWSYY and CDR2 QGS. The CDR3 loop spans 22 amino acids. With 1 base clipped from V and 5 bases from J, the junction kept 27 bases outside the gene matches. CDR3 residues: CALGEPLPTVVWGTRSGDKLIF. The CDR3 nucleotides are TGTGCTCTTGGGGAACCCCTCCCTACGGTGGTCTGGGGGACACGCTCAGGAGATAAACTCATCTTT.

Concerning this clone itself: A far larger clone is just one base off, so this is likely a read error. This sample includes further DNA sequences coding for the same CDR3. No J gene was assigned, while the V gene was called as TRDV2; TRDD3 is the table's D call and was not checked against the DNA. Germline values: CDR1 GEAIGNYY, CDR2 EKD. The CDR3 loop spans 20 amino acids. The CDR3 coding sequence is TGTGCCTGTGACACCGTCGGGTATGGTGGGGGAACGCCCCTCACCGATAAGCTCATCTTT. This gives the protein CACDTVGYGGGTPLTDKLIF.

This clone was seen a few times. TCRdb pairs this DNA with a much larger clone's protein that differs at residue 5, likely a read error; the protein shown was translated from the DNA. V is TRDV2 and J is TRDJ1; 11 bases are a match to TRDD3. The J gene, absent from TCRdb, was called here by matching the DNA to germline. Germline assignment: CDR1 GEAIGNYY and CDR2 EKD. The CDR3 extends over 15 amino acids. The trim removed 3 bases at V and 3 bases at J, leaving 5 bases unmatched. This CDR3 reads CACDGLGDTSDKLIF. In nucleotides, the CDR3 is TGTGCCTGTGACGGTCTGGGGGATACATCCGATAAACTCATCTTT.

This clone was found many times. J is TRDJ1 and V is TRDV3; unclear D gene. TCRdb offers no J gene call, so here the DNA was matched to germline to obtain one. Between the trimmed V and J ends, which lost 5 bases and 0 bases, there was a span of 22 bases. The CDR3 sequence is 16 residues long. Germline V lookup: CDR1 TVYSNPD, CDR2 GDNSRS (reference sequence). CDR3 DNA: TGTGCCGCGCATTCTACTAGCCCTCCGTACACCGATAAACTCATCTTT. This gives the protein CAAHSTSPPYTDKLIF.

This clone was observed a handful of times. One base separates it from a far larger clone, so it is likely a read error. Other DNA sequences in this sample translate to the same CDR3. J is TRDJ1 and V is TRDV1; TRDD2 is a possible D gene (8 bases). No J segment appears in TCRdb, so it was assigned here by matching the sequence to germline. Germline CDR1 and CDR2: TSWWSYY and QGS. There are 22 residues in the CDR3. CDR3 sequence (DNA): TGCGCTCTTGGGGAACCTGGCCTTCCTAGGTACAGGGGGATTGCCTACACCGATAAACTCATCTTT. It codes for CALGEPGLPRYRGIAYTDKLIF.

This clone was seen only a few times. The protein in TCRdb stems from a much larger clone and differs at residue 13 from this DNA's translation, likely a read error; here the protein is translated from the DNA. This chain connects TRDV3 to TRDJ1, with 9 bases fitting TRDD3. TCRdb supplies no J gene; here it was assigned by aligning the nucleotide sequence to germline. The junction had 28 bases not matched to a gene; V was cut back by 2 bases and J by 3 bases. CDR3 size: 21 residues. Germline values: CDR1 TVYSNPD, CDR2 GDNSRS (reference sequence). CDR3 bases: TGTGCCTTTGAGCCGACCTGGGGGATTAAGGCCACTTTGCGGGCTTCCGATAAACTCATCTTT. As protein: CAFEPTWGIKATLRASDKLIF.

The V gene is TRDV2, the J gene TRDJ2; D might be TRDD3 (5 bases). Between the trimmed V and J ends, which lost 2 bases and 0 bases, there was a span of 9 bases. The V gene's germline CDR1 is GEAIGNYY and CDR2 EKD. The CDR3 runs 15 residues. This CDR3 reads CACDRGGPLTAQLFF. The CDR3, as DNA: TGTGCCTGTGACAGGGGGGGTCCTTTGACAGCACAACTCTTCTTT.

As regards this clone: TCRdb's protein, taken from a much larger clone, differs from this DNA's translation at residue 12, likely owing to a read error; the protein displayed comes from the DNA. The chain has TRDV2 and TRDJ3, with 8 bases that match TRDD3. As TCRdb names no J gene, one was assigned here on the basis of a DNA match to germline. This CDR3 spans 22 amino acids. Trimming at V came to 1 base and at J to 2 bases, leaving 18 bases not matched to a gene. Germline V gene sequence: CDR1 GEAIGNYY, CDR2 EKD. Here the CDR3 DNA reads TGTGCCTGTGACACTGGGCCCCTTGTACTGGGGGCTAAACCCTGGGACACCCGACAGATGTTTTTC. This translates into CACDTGPLVLGAKPWDTRQMFF.

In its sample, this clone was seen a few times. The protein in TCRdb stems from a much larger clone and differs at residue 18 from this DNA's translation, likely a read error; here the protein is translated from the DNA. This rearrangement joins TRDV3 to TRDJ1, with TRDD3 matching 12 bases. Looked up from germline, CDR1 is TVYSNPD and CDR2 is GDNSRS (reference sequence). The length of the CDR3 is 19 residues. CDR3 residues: CAFRGGTGGYRWYTDKLTF. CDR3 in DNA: TGTGCCTTTCGCGGGGGTACTGGGGGATACCGATGGTACACCGATAAACTCACCTTT.

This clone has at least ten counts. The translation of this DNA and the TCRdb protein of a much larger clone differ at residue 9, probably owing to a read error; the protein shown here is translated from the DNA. DNA of the CDR3: TGTGCCTTCCTAGGCCTTCCTACGCCTTGGGGGATCTTGACAGCACAACTCTTCTTT. Translating gives CAFLGLPTPWGILTAQLFF. The chain carries TRDV3 and TRDJ2, with D tentatively TRDD2 (9 bases). The CDR3 is 19 amino acids. V lost 3 bases to trimming and J lost 2 bases, with 28 bases between them. Germline V gene sequence: CDR1 TVYSNPD, CDR2 GDNSRS (reference sequence).

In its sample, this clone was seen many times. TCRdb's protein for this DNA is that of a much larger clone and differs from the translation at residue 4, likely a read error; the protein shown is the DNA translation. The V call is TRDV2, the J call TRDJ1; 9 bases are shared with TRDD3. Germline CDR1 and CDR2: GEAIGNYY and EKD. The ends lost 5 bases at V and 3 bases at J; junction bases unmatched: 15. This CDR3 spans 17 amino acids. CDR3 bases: TGTGCCTGTGGCCCATCACGCACGGGGGGATACCCCGATAAACTCATCTTT. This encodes CACGPSRTGGYPDKLIF.

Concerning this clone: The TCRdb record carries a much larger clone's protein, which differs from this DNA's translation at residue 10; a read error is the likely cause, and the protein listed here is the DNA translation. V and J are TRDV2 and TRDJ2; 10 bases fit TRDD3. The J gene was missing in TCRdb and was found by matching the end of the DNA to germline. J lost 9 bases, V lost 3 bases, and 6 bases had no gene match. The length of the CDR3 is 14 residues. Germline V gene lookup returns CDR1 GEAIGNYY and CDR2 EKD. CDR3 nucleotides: TGTGCCTGTGACGTACTGGGGGATCGGACACAACTCTTCTTT. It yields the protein CACDVLGDRTQLFF.

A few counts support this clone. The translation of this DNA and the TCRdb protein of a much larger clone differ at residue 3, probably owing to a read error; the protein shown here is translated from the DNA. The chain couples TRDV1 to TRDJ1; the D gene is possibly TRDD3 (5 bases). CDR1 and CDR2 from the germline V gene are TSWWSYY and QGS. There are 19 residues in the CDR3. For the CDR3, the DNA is TGTGCTCGTGGGGAACTATTGGGAGGTAGGACCCTCGTCACCGATAAACTCATCTTT. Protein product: CARGELLGGRTLVTDKLIF.

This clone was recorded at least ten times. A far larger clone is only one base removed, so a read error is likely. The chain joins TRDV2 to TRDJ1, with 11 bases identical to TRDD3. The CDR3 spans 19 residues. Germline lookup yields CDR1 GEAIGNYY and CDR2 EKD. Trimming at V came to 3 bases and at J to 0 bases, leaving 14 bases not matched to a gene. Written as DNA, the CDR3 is TGTGCCTGTGACGCCGTAGGTGGGGGATACGTGGGGTACACCGATAAACTCATCTTT. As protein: CACDAVGGGYVGYTDKLIF.

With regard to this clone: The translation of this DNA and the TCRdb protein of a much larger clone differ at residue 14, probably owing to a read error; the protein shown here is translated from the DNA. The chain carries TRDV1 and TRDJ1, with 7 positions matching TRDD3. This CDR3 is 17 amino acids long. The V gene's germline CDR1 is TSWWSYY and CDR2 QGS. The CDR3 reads CALGEELGLRATDELIF. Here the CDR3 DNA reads TGTGCTCTTGGGGAAGAACTGGGGCTTAGGGCCACCGATGAACTCATCTTT.

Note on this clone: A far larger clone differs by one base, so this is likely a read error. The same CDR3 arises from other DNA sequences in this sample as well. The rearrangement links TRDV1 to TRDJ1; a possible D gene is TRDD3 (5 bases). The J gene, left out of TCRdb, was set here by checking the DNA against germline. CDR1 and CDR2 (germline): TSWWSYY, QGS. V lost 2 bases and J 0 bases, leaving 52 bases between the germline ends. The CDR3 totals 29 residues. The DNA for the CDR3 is TGTGCTCTTGGGGAAGGTAGGAACAGATTCGTATCCCGGATGGTTGAACCCCCTTACCTGGGCCCTTACACCGATAAACTCATCTTT. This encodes CALGEGRNRFVSRMVEPPYLGPYTDKLIF.

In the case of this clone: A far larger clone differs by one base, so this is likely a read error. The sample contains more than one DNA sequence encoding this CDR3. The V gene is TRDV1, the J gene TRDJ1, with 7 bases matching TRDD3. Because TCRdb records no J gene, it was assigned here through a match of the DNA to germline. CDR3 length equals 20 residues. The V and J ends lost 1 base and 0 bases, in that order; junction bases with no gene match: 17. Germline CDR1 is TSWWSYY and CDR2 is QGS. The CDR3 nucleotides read TGTGCTCTTGGGGAACCCCTATACGATTTGGGGGACCTTTACACCGATAAACTCATCTTT. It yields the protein CALGEPLYDLGDLYTDKLIF.

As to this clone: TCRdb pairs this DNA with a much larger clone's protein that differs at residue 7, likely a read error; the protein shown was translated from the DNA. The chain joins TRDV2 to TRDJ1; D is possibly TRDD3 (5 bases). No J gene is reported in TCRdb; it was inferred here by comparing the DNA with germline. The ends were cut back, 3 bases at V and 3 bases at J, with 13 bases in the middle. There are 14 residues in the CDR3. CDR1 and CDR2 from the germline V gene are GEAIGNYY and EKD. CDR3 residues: CACDPINGADKLIF. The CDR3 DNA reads TGTGCCTGTGACCCTATTAATGGGGCCGATAAACTCATCTTT.

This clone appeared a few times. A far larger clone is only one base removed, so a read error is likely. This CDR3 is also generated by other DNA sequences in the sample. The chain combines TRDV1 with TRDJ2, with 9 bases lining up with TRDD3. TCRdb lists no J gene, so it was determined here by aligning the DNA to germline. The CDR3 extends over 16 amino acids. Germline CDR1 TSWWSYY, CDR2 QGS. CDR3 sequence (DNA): TGTGCTCTCAAGACGGGTGGGGATACGTTGACGGCACAACTCTTCTTT. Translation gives CALKTGGDTLTAQLFF.

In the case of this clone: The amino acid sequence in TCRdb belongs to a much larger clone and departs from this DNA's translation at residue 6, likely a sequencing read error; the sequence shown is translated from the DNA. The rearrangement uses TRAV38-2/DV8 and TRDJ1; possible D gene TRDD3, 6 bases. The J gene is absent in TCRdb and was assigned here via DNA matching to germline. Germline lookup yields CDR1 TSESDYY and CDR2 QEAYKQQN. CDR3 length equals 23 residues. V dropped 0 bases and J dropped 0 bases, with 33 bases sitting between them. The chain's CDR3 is CAYRSVISPPWLGWRGYTDKLIF. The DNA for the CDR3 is TGTGCTTATAGGAGCGTGATATCCCCACCTTGGCTGGGGTGGAGGGGCTACACCGATAAACTCATCTTT.

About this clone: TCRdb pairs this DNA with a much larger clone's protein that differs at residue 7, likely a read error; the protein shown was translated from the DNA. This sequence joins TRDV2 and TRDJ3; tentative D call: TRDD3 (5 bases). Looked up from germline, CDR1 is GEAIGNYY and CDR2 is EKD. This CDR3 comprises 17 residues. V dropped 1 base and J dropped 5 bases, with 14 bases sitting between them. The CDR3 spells CACDTVEDSRDTRQMFF. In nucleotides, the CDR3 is TGTGCCTGTGACACGGTGGAGGATAGCCGGGACACCCGACAGATGTTTTTC.

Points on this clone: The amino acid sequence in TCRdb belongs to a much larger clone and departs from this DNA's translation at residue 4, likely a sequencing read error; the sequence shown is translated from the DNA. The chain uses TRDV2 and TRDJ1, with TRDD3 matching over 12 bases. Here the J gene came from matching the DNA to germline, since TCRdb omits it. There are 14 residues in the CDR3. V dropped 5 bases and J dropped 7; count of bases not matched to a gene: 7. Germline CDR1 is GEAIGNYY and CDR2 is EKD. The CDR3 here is CACGLLGDTPKLIF. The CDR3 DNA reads TGTGCCTGTGGCCTACTGGGGGATACCCCTAAACTCATCTTT.

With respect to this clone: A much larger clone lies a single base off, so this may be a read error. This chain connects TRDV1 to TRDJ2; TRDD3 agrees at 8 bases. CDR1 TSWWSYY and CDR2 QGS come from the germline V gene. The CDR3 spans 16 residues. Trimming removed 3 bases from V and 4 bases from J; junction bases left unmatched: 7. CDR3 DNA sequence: TGTGCTCTTGGGGAGCCAATTCTGGGGGAGACAGCACAACTCTTCTTT. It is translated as CALGEPILGETAQLFF.

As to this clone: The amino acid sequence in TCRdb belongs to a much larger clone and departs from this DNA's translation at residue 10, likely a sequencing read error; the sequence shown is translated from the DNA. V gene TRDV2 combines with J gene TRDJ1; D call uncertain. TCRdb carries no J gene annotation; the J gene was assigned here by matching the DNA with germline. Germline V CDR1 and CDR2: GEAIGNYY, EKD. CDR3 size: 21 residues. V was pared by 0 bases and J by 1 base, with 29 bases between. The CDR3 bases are TGTGCCTGTGACACCGTTCCCGGTGCTGAGGGAGGAACGGGTAGCACCGATAAACTCATCTTT. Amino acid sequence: CACDTVPGAEGGTGSTDKLIF.

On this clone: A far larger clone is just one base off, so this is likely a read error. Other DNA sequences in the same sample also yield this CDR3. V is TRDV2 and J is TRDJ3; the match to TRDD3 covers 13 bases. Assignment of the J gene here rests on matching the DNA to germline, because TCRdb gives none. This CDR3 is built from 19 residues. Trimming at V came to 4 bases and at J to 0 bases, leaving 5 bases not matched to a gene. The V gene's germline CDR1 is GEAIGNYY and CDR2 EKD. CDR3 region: CACDVLGDTSSWDTRQMFF. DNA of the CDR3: TGTGCCTGTGATGTACTGGGGGATACGAGCTCCTGGGACACCCGACAGATGTTTTTC.

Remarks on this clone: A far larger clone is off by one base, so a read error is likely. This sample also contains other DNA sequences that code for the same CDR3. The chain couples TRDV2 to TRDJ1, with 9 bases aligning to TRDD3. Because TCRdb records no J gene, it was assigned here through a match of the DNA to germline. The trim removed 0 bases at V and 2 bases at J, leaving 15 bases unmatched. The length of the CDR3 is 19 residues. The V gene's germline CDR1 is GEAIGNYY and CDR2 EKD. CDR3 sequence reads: CACDTLGLGENVWTDKLIF. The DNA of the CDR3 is TGTGCCTGTGACACCCTAGGACTGGGGGAGAACGTCTGGACCGATAAACTCATCTTT.

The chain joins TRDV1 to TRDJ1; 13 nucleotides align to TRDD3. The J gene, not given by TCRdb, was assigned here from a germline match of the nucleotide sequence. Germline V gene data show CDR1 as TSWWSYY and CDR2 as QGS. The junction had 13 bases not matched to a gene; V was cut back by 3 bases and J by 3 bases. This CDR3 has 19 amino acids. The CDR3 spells CALGETFLLLGDTPDKLIF. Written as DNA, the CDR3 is TGTGCTCTTGGGGAGACCTTCCTCCTACTGGGGGATACGCCCGATAAACTCATCTTT.